This T cell receptor (beta chain) was found in a study of shared clonotypes between healthy human individuals (TCRdb year 2020). Background for the entire study: The cohort comprised two women and a few men aged 18 to 49 years. Per donor, three plates each were used for CD4 naive and CD4 memory, two for CD8 naive, and one for CD8 memory. Blood TCR repertoires of about 5 healthy adults were deeply sequenced to estimate repertoire size and the extent of clonotype sharing between individuals. To increase sequencing depth and limit assay-specific biases, TCR repertoire library preparation and sequencing were carried out by different laboratories using diverse techniques. Each donor's leukapheresis produced roughly between roughly 0.85 and 10 billion PBMCs.

CDR3 length: 15 amino acids, cysteine to phenylalanine. Only the CDR3 portion is preserved as DNA: 45 bases, with reading frame beginning at the first base. Cut back by 3 bases and 1 base, the V and J ends lie 10 bases apart. Looking up the germline V gene (reference sequence) yields CDR1 MNHEY and CDR2 SMNVEV. CD8 naive samples were CD45RO-negative cells positively selected for CCR7, giving a CD45RA+CCR7+ population that excluded TemRA cells. Healthy HIV-negative adults with no recently reported acute infections or vaccinations were included as donors. Every donor was a Caucasian adult living in Nashville, Tennessee, USA. After blood collection by leukapheresis, PBMCs were isolated using Ficoll-Histopaque density gradient centrifugation and then cryopreserved in the vapor phase of liquid nitrogen. Analytical flow cytometry was used to check the purity and quantity of every magnetically sorted T cell population. Each sorted fraction had its genomic DNA isolated and then quantified by UV absorbance on a Nanodrop 2000c.

Here is what the overall study found, with its caveats: The genetic and exposure-history diversity represented was limited by the small number of donors. Based on pairwise subsampling, the degree of clonotype sharing among donors was expected to be affected by sequencing depth. Clonotypes shared by all four sorted-subset donors showed higher generation probabilities than non-shared clonotypes. Sampling was restricted to blood, and TCR repertoires in tissues likely differ from the TCR repertoires found in blood. Incomplete sequencing was indicated by rarefaction of sorted-subset datasets, despite the large sequencing depth. Sharing across several donors was observed for roughly 5.4% of naive CD4, about 3.2% of naive CD8, over 2% of memory CD4, and around 0.44% of memory CD8 clonotypes. Estimated clonotype richness was generally larger for naive than for memory subsets.

On this clone itself: No cognate antigen has been identified for it. Base qualities were left out, and no much larger clone turns up one base away.

Using the deep immunoSEQ assay, multiplex PCR amplified TCR CDR3 regions from genomic DNA. Extracted genomic DNA from each cell subset was distributed evenly across all wells of several immunoSEQ 96-well plates, and each plate was treated as a replicate. For sorted subsets, approximately 190 ng of genomic DNA, equivalent to 25,000 to 35,000 T cell genomes, went into each replicate PCR. Purified libraries were measured with a Qubit 3.0 fluorometer, size-checked on a Bioanalyzer 2100, and measured again with the KAPA Library Quantification kit. Every immunoSEQ 96-well plate was sequenced on a dedicated single-read 150-cycle Illumina NextSeq 550 flow cell. The authors' analysis ran thus. Because the immunoSEQ output held only junctional sequences and lacked quality scores, the filtering could not match the filtering applied to full-length reads. Sequences were annotated with PyIR, a Python wrapper for IgBLAST v1.9, and V/J genes and CDR3 were assigned using IMGT germline references. Any read was removed if the V/J assignment was weak (E-value above 1e-6), the CDR3 was missing, or the read contained stop codons, out-of-frame junctions, or ambiguous translated residues. A V3J clonotype was defined by an identical inferred V gene, J gene, and CDR3 amino acid sequence. The percentage overlap between two repertoires was calculated by dividing the number of shared unique clonotypes by the size of the smaller repertoire. Richness of each repertoire was evaluated using RTK rarefaction, the Chao1 estimator, and Recon v2.1 estimates of unobserved clonotypes. For all TCRbeta clonotypes obtained by the gDNA method from a few donors, generation probabilities were computed with OLGA. In TCRdb, the immuneACCESS table is reduced to in-frame sequences with V and J assigned. These tables do not hold every clone; where another copy was compared, an unresolved V gene accounts for under half, and the others remain unexplained. V, J and clone size are those of that table, while D and trimming were read from the DNA. Within this sample are more than 2 million clones, with about 95% of them counted one time only. The ten largest clones represent approximately 1.2% of the sample.

The sequence is built from TRBV27 and TRBJ1-5; the D gene lacks a confident call. Sequenced: naive CD8+ T cells sorted from blood. Read against the paper, the sample's cell subset or site label means: CD45RA+CCR7+. The receptor was isolated from a man aged 18 to 35 in good health. DNA sequence: TGTGCCAGCAGTTTGGCCGTCCCAAGCAATCAGCCCCAGCATTTT. Its protein reads: CASSLAVPSNQPQHF.